The 5 T cell receptor beta chains below come from one sample, sequenced in a study of neurological immune-mediated disorders. A single record per CDR3 protein comes from TCRdb applying MiXCR to the 5' RACE reads. The table has 45,000 to 55,000 distinct CDR3 sequences, 4.5% to 7% seen once; the top ten hold over 1.2%. The specimen was CD4+ T cells from blood. The origin of the receptors is a young woman with multiple sclerosis.

This clonotype was counted at least ten times. The chain uses TRBV20-1 and TRBJ1-5; 7 bases map to TRBD1. Unmatched junction bases numbered 2, after V lost 3 bases and J lost 0 bases. The CDR3 contains 14 residues. Looked up from germline, CDR1 is DFQATT and CDR2 is SNEGSKA (reference sequence). For the CDR3, the DNA is TGCAGTGCTAGGGGACAGAGTAGCAATCAGCCCCAGCATTTT. Amino acid sequence: CSARGQSSNQPQHF.

This clonotype was seen at least ten times. The CDR3 nucleotides are TGTGCCAGCAGTACCCTTTACTCAGGGATCTATAATTCACCCCTCCACTTT. Translation gives CASSTLYSGIYNSPLHF. The V and J genes are TRBV12-3 or TRBV12-4 and TRBJ1-6; the D gene is possibly TRBD1 (5 bases). Trimming took off 5 bases at V and 3 bases at J, with 17 bases between the two ends. CDR3 length: 17 residues.

This clonotype has at least ten counts. In nucleotides, the CDR3 is TGCAGTGCTAGATTAGACGGGCCCCAGTACTTC. Its translation is CSARLDGPQYF. This chain uses TRBV20-1 with TRBJ2-5; D not resolved. The germline V and J ends were trimmed by 2 bases and 9 bases, with 10 bases remaining between them. This CDR3 region has 11 residues. CDR1 is DFQATT, CDR2 SNEGSKA, per germline (reference sequence).

This clonotype was seen ten or more times. This rearrangement joins TRBV20-1 to TRBJ1-1; 9 nucleotides align to TRBD1. From germline, CDR1 is DFQATT and CDR2 SNEGSKA (reference sequence). The ends lost 3 bases at V and 0 bases at J; junction bases unmatched: 5. CDR3 length: 15 amino acids. In DNA form, the CDR3 reads TGCAGTGCTAGGGGACAGGGCGCGCTGAACACTGAAGCTTTCTTT. It specifies CSARGQGALNTEAFF.

Ten or more counts support this clonotype. This rearrangement joins TRBV5-1 to TRBJ2-1, with a weak D call TRBD2 (7 bases). V was trimmed by 1 base and J by 8 bases, leaving 13 bases between them. The germline CDR1 and CDR2 sequences are SGHRS and YFSETQ. The CDR3 consists of 14 residues. This chain's CDR3 is CASSLRGGADEQFF. As DNA, the CDR3 is TGCGCCAGCAGCTTGCGAGGGGGGGCCGATGAGCAGTTCTTC.